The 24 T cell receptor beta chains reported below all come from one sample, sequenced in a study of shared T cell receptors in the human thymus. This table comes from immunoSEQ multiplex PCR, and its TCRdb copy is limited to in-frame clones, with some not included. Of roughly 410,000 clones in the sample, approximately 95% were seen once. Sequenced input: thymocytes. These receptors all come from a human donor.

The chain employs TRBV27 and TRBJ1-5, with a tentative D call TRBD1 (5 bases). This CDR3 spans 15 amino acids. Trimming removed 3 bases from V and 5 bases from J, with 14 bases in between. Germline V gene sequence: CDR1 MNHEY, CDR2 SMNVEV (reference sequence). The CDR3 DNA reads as TGTGCCAGCAGTTTGGGGGGACTTCGGTATCAGCCCCAGCATTTT. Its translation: CASSLGGLRYQPQHF.

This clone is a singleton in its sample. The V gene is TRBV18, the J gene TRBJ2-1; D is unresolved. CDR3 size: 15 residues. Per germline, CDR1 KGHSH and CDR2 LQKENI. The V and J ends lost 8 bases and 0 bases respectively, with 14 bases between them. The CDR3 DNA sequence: TGTGCCAGCCCCCCGTCCGGCAGCTCCTACAATGAGCAGTTCTTC. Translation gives CASPPSGSSYNEQFF.

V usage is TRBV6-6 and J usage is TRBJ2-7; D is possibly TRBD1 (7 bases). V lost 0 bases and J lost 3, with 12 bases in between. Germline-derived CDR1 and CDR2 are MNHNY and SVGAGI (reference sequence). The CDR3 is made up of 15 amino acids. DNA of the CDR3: TGTGCCAGCAGTTACTCGCGACAGGGAGGCTACGAGCAGTACTTC. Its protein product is CASSYSRQGGYEQYF.

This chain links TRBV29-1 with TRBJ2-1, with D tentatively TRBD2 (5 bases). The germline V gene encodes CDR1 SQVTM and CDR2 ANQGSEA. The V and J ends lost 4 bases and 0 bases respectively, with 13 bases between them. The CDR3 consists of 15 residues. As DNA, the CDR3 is TGCAGCGTTGGGACTTTCATAAGCTCCTACAATGAGCAGTTCTTC. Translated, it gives CSVGTFISSYNEQFF.

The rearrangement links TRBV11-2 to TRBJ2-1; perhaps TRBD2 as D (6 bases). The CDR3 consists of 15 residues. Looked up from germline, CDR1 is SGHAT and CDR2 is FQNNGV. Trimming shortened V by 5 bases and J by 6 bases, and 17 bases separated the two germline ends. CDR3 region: CASSPPRVGGNEQFF. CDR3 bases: TGTGCCAGCAGCCCCCCGCGGGTGGGAGGCAATGAGCAGTTCTTC.

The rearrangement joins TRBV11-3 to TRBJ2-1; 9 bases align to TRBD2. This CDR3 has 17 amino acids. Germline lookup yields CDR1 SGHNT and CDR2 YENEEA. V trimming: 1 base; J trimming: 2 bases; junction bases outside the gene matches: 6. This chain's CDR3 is CASSLGGLAATYNEQFF. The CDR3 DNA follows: TGTGCCAGCAGCTTAGGGGGACTAGCCGCTACCTACAATGAGCAGTTCTTC.

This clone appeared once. The CDR3 loop is CASSLAYSPPADQPQHF. CDR3 DNA: TGTGCCAGCAGCTTAGCTTATAGTCCGCCAGCCGATCAGCCCCAGCATTTT. The rearrangement uses TRBV11-3 and TRBJ1-5; unclear D gene. V gave up 1 base and J gave up 5 bases, with 18 bases separating them. The CDR3 extends over 17 amino acids. The germline gives CDR1 SGHNT, CDR2 YENEEA.

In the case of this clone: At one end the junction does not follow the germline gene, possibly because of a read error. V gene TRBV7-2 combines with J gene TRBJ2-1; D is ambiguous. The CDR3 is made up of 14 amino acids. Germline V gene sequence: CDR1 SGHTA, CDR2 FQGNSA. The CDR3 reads CASTLPDWDNEQFF. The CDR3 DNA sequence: TGTGCCAGCACCTTACCCGACTGGGACAATGAGCAGTTCTTC.

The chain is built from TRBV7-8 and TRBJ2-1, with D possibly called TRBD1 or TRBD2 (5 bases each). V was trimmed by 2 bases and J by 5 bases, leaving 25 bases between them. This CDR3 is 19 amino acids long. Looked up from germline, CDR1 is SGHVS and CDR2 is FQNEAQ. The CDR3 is CASSLRGTGLPSRDNEQFF. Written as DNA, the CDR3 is TGTGCCAGCAGCTTACGGGGCACAGGACTCCCTTCCCGGGACAATGAGCAGTTCTTC.

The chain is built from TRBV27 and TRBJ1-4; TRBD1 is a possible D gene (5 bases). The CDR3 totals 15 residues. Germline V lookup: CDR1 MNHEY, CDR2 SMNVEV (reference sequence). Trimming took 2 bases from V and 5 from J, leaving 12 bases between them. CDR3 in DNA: TGTGCCAGCAGTTTAGTCGTGGGGGAGAATGAAAAACTGTTTTTT. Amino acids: CASSLVVGENEKLFF.

The CDR3 loop is CASLSRDSLTLHF. The CDR3 nucleotides are TGTGCCAGTCTCAGCCGGGACAGTCTTACCCTCCACTTT. The chain has TRBV2 and TRBJ1-6, with 7 positions matching TRBD1. The CDR3 spans 13 residues. V lost 9 bases and J lost 14; bases outside the gene matches: 13. CDR1 and CDR2 (germline): SNHLY, FYNNEI.

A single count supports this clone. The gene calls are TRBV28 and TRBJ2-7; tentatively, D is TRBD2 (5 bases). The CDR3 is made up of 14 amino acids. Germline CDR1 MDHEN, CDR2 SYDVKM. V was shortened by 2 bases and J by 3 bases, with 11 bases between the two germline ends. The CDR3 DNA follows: TGTGCCAGCAGTTTAGGCAGACTACACTACGAGCAGTACTTC. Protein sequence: CASSLGRLHYEQYF.

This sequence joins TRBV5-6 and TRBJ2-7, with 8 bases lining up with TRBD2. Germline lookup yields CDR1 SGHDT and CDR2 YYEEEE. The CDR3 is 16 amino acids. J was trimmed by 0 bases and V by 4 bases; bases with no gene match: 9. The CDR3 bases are TGTGCCAGCAGCCAACCCACTAGCGGAGGCTCCTACGAGCAGTACTTC. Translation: CASSQPTSGGSYEQYF.

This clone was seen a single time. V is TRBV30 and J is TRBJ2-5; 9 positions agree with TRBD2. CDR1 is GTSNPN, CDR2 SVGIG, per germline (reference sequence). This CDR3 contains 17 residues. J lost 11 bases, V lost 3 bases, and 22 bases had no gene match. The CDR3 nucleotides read TGTGCCTGGAGACGATCTGGGAGTGCTAGCGGGGAGGGCGGGCAGTACTTC. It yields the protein CAWRRSGSASGEGGQYF.

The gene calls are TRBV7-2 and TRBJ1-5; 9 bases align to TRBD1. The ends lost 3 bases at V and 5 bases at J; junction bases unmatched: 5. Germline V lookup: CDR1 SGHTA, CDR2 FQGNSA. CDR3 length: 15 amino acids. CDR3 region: CASSFGQGRHQPQHF. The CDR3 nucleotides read TGTGCCAGCAGCTTTGGACAGGGGCGTCATCAGCCCCAGCATTTT.

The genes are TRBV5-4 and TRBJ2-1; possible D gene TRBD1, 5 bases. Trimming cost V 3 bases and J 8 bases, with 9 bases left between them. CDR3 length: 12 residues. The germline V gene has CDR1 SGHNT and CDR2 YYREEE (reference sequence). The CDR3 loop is CASSWKGHEQFF. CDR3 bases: TGTGCCAGCAGCTGGAAGGGGCATGAGCAGTTCTTC.

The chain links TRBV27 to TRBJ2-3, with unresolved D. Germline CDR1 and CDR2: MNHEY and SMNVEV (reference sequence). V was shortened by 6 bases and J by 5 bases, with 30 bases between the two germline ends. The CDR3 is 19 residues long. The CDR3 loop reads CASSHGDPGRLPPQDTQYF. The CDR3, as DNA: TGTGCCAGCAGCCATGGAGATCCGGGCCGCCTGCCCCCCCAAGATACGCAGTATTTT.

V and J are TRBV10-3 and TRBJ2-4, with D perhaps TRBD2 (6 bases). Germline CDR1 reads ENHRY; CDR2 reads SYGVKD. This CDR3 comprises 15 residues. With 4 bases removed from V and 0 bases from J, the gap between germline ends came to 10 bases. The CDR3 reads CAISGRDSAKNIQYF. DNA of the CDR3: TGTGCCATCAGTGGACGGGACTCAGCCAAAAACATTCAGTACTTC.

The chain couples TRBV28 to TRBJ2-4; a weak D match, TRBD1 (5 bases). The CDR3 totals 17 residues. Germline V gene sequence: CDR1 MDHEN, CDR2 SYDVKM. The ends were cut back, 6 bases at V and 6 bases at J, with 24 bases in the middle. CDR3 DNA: TGTGCCAGCAGCCAAACCCAGGACAAACCAAGTAGAAACATTCAGTACTTC. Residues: CASSQTQDKPSRNIQYF.

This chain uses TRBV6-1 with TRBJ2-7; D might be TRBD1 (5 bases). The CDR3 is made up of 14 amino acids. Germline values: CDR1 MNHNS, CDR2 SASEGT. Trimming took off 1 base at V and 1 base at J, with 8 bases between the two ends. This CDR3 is CASSEGGQSYEQYF. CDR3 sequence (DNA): TGTGCCAGCAGTGAAGGGGGCCAGTCCTACGAGCAGTACTTC.

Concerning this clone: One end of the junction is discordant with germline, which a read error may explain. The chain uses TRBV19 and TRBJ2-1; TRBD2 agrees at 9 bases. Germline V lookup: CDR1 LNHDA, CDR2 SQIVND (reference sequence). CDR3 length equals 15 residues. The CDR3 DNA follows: TGTGCCGGTAGTACCGGCGGGAGGGCCTACAATGAGCAGTTCTTC. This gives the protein CAGSTGGRAYNEQFF.

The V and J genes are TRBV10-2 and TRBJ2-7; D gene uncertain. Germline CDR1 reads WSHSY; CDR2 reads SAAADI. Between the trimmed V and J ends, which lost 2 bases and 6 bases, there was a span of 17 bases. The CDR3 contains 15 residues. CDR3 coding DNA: TGCGCCAGCAGTGAGATACACCCCTACGGATTCGAGCAGTACTTC. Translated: CASSEIHPYGFEQYF.

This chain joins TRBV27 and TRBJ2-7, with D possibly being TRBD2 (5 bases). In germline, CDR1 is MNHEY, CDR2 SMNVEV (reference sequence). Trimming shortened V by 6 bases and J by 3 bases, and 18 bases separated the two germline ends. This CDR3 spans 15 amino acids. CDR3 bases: TGTGCCAGCAGGGCTACCCCCCGGGGTATCTACGAGCAGTACTTC. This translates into CASRATPRGIYEQYF.

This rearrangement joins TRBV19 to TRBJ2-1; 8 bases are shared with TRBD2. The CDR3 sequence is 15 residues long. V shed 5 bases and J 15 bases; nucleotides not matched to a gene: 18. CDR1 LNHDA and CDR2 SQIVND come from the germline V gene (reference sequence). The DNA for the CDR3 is TGTGCCAGTAGTGCGACACGACCGGGGGGGGCCGGTCGGTTCTTC. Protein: CASSATRPGGAGRFF. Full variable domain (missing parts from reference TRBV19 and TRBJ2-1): DGGITQSPKYLFRKEGQNVTLSCEQNLNHDAMYWYRQDPGQGLRLIYYSQIVNDFQKGDIAEGYSVSREKKESFPLTVTSAQKNPTAFYLCASSATRPGGAGRFFGPGTRLTVL.